The following is a T cell receptor (beta chain) sequence with its context. The data derive from a study of blood T cell repertoires in COVID-19. Study overall: Spain, Italy and the United States supplied samples that represented acute and convalescent COVID-19. T cells, B-cell-depleted T cells, or PBMCs provided the cDNA or gDNA that served as material.

Recruits, aged roughly 18 to 100 years, lived in under 25 US areas. Original analysis: Amplification from reference gene primers served as the basis for estimated nucleated cell counts. Using immunoSEQ multiplex PCR, the repertoire was profiled, and TCRdb retains in-frame clones only, with some absent. The V and J calls and clone size come from that table; D and trimming were worked out from the DNA. The table has 160,000 or so clones, more than 75% seen once. The receptor comes from a man aged 35-49 years who had recovered from COVID-19. Material for sequencing was PBMCs or T cells enriched from blood (not recorded which).

The CDR3 here is CASSAGTSGIDTQYF. CDR3 DNA sequence: TGTGCCAGCAGCGCCGGGACTAGCGGGATAGATACGCAGTATTTT. The chain carries TRBV9 and TRBJ2-3; 13 nucleotides agree with TRBD2. The V segment lost 3 bases and the J segment 5 bases; nucleotides outside the gene matches: 3. Germline V gene data show CDR1 as SGDLS and CDR2 as YYNGEE. This CDR3 is 15 amino acids long.